Listed here are 31 T cell receptor beta chains from one sample, sequenced in a study of blood T cell repertoires in COVID-19 (dated by TCRdb to about 2020). Receptor libraries were prepared by the immunoSEQ multiplex PCR assay. Imported from immuneACCESS, the table was reduced by TCRdb to in-frame sequences with V and J called. These copies leave out some clones; in studies compared against another copy, an unresolved V gene accounts for under half, and the cause of the remainder is not known. This sample holds about 87,000 clones; 88% were observed only once. Around 10% of the sample lies in the top ten. Material for sequencing was peripheral blood. Receptors originate from an elderly man with acute or convalescent COVID-19.

The chain has TRBV5-1 and TRBJ1-5, with D possibly being TRBD1 (6 bases). Germline values: CDR1 SGHRS, CDR2 YFSETQ. The CDR3 consists of 15 residues. V was pared by 5 bases and J by 5 bases, with 17 bases between. The CDR3 region is CASRGRGRVYQPQHF. CDR3 bases: TGCGCCAGCAGGGGGCGGGGGCGCGTTTATCAGCCCCAGCATTTT.

This clone was observed a single time. The chain combines TRBV7-9 with TRBJ1-4, with TRBD1 matching 9 bases. Losses at the gene ends were 3 bases for V and 7 bases for J; bases not matched to a gene: 6. This CDR3 comprises 15 residues. The germline gives CDR1 SEHNR, CDR2 FQNEAQ (reference sequence). The CDR3 sequence is CASSLGTGLGEKLFF. In nucleotides, the CDR3 is TGTGCCAGCAGCTTGGGGACAGGGTTGGGTGAAAAACTGTTTTTT. Full variable domain (remainder filled in from reference TRBV7-9 and TRBJ1-4): DTGVSQNPRHKITKRGQNVTFRCDPISEHNRLYWYRQTLGQGPEFLTYFQNEAQLEKSRLLSDRFSAERPKGSFSTLEIQRTEQGDSAMYLCASSLGTGLGEKLFFGSGTQLSVL.

The gene calls are TRBV25-1 and TRBJ1-1; possible D gene TRBD1, 6 bases. CDR1 and CDR2 (germline): MGHDK, SYGVNS. The CDR3 runs 12 residues. Trimming stripped 7 bases from V and 13 bases from J, with 19 bases between. The CDR3 coding sequence is TGTGCCAGCACCCGCGGGGGCAGGCCTTTTTTCTTT. It yields the protein CASTRGGRPFFF.

This chain joins TRBV24-1 and TRBJ2-1; tentatively, D is TRBD2 (6 bases). This CDR3 has 17 residues. Germline CDR1 and CDR2: KGHDR and SFDVKD. V was pared by 5 bases and J by 0 bases, with 16 bases between. The CDR3: CATSGGTGLSSYNEQFF. CDR3 nucleotides: TGTGCCACCAGTGGGGGCACGGGACTTAGCTCCTACAATGAGCAGTTCTTC.

The CDR3 DNA sequence: TGTGCCAGCATCCCCCTGGGCAGCAGCTCCTACAATGAGCAGTTCTTC. Translating it yields CASIPLGSSSYNEQFF. V and J are TRBV28 and TRBJ2-1; D call uncertain. Trimming left V 7 bases short and J 0 bases short, with 16 bases between. Germline V gives CDR1 MDHEN, CDR2 SYDVKM. There are 16 residues in the CDR3.

In this sample, this clone turned up a few times. The chain couples TRBV7-9 to TRBJ2-7; the D gene is possibly TRBD2 (6 bases). Deletions cut 1 base from V and 2 bases from J, with 15 bases between. The germline CDR1 and CDR2 sequences are SEHNR and FQNEAQ (reference sequence). The length of the CDR3 is 16 residues. CDR3 DNA: TGTGCCAGCAGCTTAGTCATTGGCGGGGCCGCCTACGAGCAGTACTTC. This gives the protein CASSLVIGGAAYEQYF.

This clone was detected only once. This rearrangement joins TRBV24-1 to TRBJ2-5; D is possibly TRBD1 (6 bases). Germline values: CDR1 KGHDR, CDR2 SFDVKD. The CDR3 totals 12 residues. The V end was cut by 8 bases, the J end by 5 bases, with 11 bases between. The CDR3 DNA is TGTGCCACCAATACAGGGAGCGAGACCCAGTACTTC. Residues: CATNTGSETQYF.

The rearrangement links TRBV12-3 or TRBV12-4 to TRBJ2-7; D is ambiguous. The ends were cut back, 1 base at V and 6 bases at J, with 7 bases in the middle. This CDR3 has 12 amino acids. The CDR3, as DNA: TGTGCCAGCAGTTTAGAAGCAAGCGAGCAGTACTTC. Its protein is CASSLEASEQYF.

The genes are TRBV3-1 (or the pseudogene TRBV3-2) and TRBJ1-1; 7 positions match TRBD1. V lost 6 bases and J lost 8; bases outside the gene matches: 6. Germline V gene sequence: CDR1 LGHDT, CDR2 YNNKEL (reference sequence). The CDR3 has 12 residues. The CDR3 region has the DNA TGTGCCAGCAGAGACCGGGACAGAGAAGCTTTCTTT. Translation: CASRDRDREAFF.

This chain uses TRBV11-3 with TRBJ2-3, with TRBD1 as a possible D gene (5 bases). Between the trimmed V and J ends, which lost 2 bases and 9 bases, there was a span of 12 bases. Per the germline V gene, CDR1 is SGHNT and CDR2 is YENEEA. This CDR3 is 13 amino acids long. The CDR3 DNA is TGTGCCAGCAGCTTACAGGGATCGGACACGCAGTATTTT. This sequence encodes CASSLQGSDTQYF.

The chain recombines TRBV14 with TRBJ1-1; D is ambiguous. Looked up from germline, CDR1 is SGHDN and CDR2 is FVKESK. V was pared by 1 base and J by 11 bases, with 11 bases between. The CDR3 is 12 amino acids. The CDR3 region has the DNA TGTGCCAGCAGCCAAGGCCGGTCCGAGGCTTTCTTT. Translating it yields CASSQGRSEAFF. Full variable domain (missing parts from reference TRBV14 and TRBJ1-1): EAGVTQFPSHSVIEKGQTVTLRCDPISGHDNLYWYRRVMGKEIKFLLHFVKESKQDESGMPNNRFLAERTGGTYSTLKVQPAELEDSGVYFCASSQGRSEAFFGQGTRLTVV.

The chain joins TRBV10-3 to TRBJ2-1; no reliable D call. V lost 2 bases to trimming and J lost 0 bases, with 5 bases between them. The germline CDR1 and CDR2 sequences are ENHRY and SYGVKD. This CDR3 comprises 14 residues. CDR3 sequence (DNA): TGTGCCATCAGTGAGACAGACTCCTACAATGAGCAGTTCTTC. Encoded protein: CAISETDSYNEQFF.

V and J are TRBV9 and TRBJ1-2; weak D call: TRBD1 (6 bases). Deletions cut 3 bases from V and 4 bases from J, with 16 bases between. The germline gives CDR1 SGDLS, CDR2 YYNGEE. The CDR3 runs to 15 residues. This CDR3 reads CASSATIRGPYGYTF. The DNA for the CDR3 is TGTGCCAGCAGCGCTACGATCAGGGGTCCCTATGGCTACACCTTC.

The gene calls are TRBV19 and TRBJ2-1; 8 bases match TRBD1. V lost 8 bases, J lost 3 bases, and 6 bases stayed unmatched. CDR3 length: 14 amino acids. Germline values: CDR1 LNHDA, CDR2 SQIVND (reference sequence). The CDR3 sequence: CASEDRAGYNEQFF. DNA of the CDR3: TGTGCCAGTGAGGACAGGGCTGGCTACAATGAGCAGTTCTTC.

The rearrangement joins TRBV5-6 to TRBJ1-5; possibly TRBD1 for D (6 bases). There are 13 residues in the CDR3. Germline assignment: CDR1 SGHDT and CDR2 YYEEEE. With 2 bases removed from V and 4 bases from J, the gap between germline ends came to 7 bases. In nucleotides, the CDR3 is TGTGCCAGCAGCTTTCAGGGGAATCAGCCCCAGCATTTT. This sequence encodes CASSFQGNQPQHF.

The chain's CDR3 is CASSEAVADTQYF. In nucleotides, the CDR3 is TGTGCCAGCAGTGAGGCAGTCGCAGATACGCAGTATTTT. The rearrangement uses TRBV6-4 and TRBJ2-3; D gene ambiguous. Germline CDR1 reads MRHNA; CDR2 reads SNTAGT. V lost 3 bases and J 4 bases, leaving 8 bases between the germline ends. The CDR3 is 13 amino acids.

Only one count was recorded for this clone. The J gene is TRBJ2-2, the V gene TRBV19; 10 nucleotides align to TRBD1. The length of the CDR3 is 16 residues. Germline-derived CDR1 and CDR2 are LNHDA and SQIVND (reference sequence). Trimming took 4 bases from V and 5 from J; bases not matched to a gene: 7. The CDR3 sequence is CASSTSTGGGTGELFF. DNA of the CDR3: TGTGCCAGTAGTACCTCGACAGGGGGCGGTACCGGGGAGCTGTTTTTT.

The V gene is TRBV19, the J gene TRBJ2-1, with 16 positions matching TRBD2. Germline lookup yields CDR1 LNHDA and CDR2 SQIVND (reference sequence). The CDR3 has 16 residues. After removal of 6 bases from V and 9 bases from J, the junction contained 8 bases not matched to a gene. DNA of the CDR3: TGTGCCAGTAGGGGGGGACTAGCGGGAGGGCGAACTGAGCAGTTCTTC. Protein product: CASRGGLAGGRTEQFF.

V and J are TRBV18 and TRBJ2-3; TRBD2 might be the D (5 bases). V was clipped by 8 bases and J by 0 bases, with 15 bases between them. The germline V gene has CDR1 KGHSH and CDR2 LQKENI. This CDR3 has 15 residues. This CDR3 is CASTLGLESTDTQYF. The DNA for the CDR3 is TGTGCCAGCACCCTTGGACTGGAAAGCACAGATACGCAGTATTTT.

Here the CDR3 reads CASSRGNGNTIYF. DNA for the CDR3: TGTGCCAGTAGTCGGGGTAACGGAAACACCATATATTTT. The V and J genes are TRBV19 and TRBJ1-3; D ambiguous. The CDR3 is 13 amino acids. With 5 bases removed from V and 4 bases from J, the gap between germline ends came to 9 bases. CDR1 LNHDA and CDR2 SQIVND come from the germline V gene (reference sequence).

The sample holds one count of this clone. The genes are TRBV9 and TRBJ2-1; 10 bases map to TRBD2. V shed 4 bases and J 8 bases; nucleotides not matched to a gene: 12. Germline CDR1 and CDR2: SGDLS and YYNGEE. CDR3 length: 16 amino acids. CDR3 amino acids: CASSQQSGGALYEQFF. The CDR3 DNA sequence: TGTGCCAGCAGCCAACAAAGCGGGGGGGCTTTATATGAGCAGTTCTTC.

The V gene is TRBV15, the J gene TRBJ1-3; TRBD1 agrees at 7 bases. From germline, CDR1 is LNHNV and CDR2 YYDKDF (reference sequence). Trimming cost V 0 bases and J 0 bases; bases outside gene matches: 2. The CDR3 loop spans 16 amino acids. In DNA, the CDR3 is TGTGCCACCAGCAGAGAGGGACAGTTCTCTGGAAACACCATATATTTT. Amino acid sequence: CATSREGQFSGNTIYF.

The genes are TRBV7-9 and TRBJ2-3; TRBD2 matches at 8 bases. CDR1 and CDR2 from the germline V gene are SEHNR and FQNEAQ (reference sequence). The CDR3 spans 15 residues. J was trimmed by 5 bases and V by 5 bases; bases with no gene match: 9. In DNA, the CDR3 is TGTGCCAGCAGCCCCTTAGCGGGGCGGGAAGATACGCAGTATTTT. Protein: CASSPLAGREDTQYF.

This chain uses TRBV5-1 with TRBJ1-2, with a possible D match to TRBD1 (6 bases). Trimming took 0 bases from V and 8 from J, leaving 17 bases between them. The CDR3 is 15 amino acids. In germline, CDR1 is SGHRS, CDR2 YFSETQ. This CDR3 is CASSLGQAGLWGYTF. CDR3 bases: TGCGCCAGCAGCTTGGGACAGGCCGGCCTTTGGGGCTACACCTTC.

V gene TRBV7-9 combines with J gene TRBJ2-7, with 7 bases matching TRBD1. Germline V CDR1 and CDR2: SEHNR, FQNEAQ (reference sequence). Trimming took 1 base from V and 1 from J; bases not matched to a gene: 7. The CDR3 loop spans 16 amino acids. Written as DNA, the CDR3 is TGTGCCAGCAGCTTAGGAGGGGGCCTCACTTCCTACGAGCAGTACTTC. This sequence encodes CASSLGGGLTSYEQYF.

CDR3: CASVPGGRSIGELFF. CDR3 nucleotides: TGTGCCAGTGTGCCGGGGGGGAGGAGTATCGGGGAGCTGTTTTTT. The rearrangement uses TRBV19 and TRBJ2-2; 8 nucleotides line up with TRBD2. This CDR3 has 15 amino acids. Germline CDR1 and CDR2: LNHDA and SQIVND (reference sequence). The junction had 12 bases not matched to a gene; V was cut back by 8 bases and J by 7 bases.

The genes are TRBV6-5 and TRBJ2-1; D remains ambiguous. The CDR3 is 13 residues long. From germline, CDR1 is MNHEY and CDR2 SVGAGI. V lost 6 bases and J 3 bases, leaving 9 bases between the germline ends. CDR3 in DNA: TGTGCCAGCAGACCCGGGTACTACAATGAGCAGTTCTTC. Its translation: CASRPGYYNEQFF.

J is TRBJ2-3 and V is TRBV6-5; 13 bases are shared with TRBD2. Trimming took 8 bases from V and 4 from J; bases not matched to a gene: 6. Germline CDR1 MNHEY, CDR2 SVGAGI. The CDR3 has 15 amino acids. DNA of the CDR3: TGTGCCAGCGGACCCGGACTAGCGGGAGCAGATACGCAGTATTTT. Residues: CASGPGLAGADTQYF.

The chain carries TRBV9 and TRBJ1-2, with D perhaps matching TRBD1 (6 bases). This CDR3 region has 14 residues. With 5 bases removed from V and 1 base from J, the gap between germline ends came to 12 bases. Germline-derived CDR1 and CDR2 are SGDLS and YYNGEE. CDR3 DNA: TGTGCCAGCAGGAAAACAGGGTATAACTATGGCTACACCTTC. Translated, it gives CASRKTGYNYGYTF.

The chain employs TRBV30 and TRBJ1-2, with a tentative D call TRBD1 (6 bases). Trimming took off 1 base at V and 9 bases at J, with 9 bases between the two ends. This CDR3 comprises 11 residues. Per the germline V gene, CDR1 is GTSNPN and CDR2 is SVGIG (reference sequence). CDR3 DNA sequence: TGTGCCTGGAGTGACAGGGAGAGCTACACCTTC. Amino acid sequence: CAWSDRESYTF.

This clone was found a few times. V usage is TRBV3-1 (or the pseudogene TRBV3-2) and J usage is TRBJ2-1; TRBD2 aligns across 10 bases. Unmatched junction bases numbered 4, after V lost 6 bases and J lost 2 bases. The CDR3 contains 15 residues. Germline CDR1 is LGHDT and CDR2 is YNNKEL (reference sequence). In nucleotides, the CDR3 is TGTGCCAGCAGGCAAACTAGCGGGGCCTACAATGAGCAGTTCTTC. Translated: CASRQTSGAYNEQFF.